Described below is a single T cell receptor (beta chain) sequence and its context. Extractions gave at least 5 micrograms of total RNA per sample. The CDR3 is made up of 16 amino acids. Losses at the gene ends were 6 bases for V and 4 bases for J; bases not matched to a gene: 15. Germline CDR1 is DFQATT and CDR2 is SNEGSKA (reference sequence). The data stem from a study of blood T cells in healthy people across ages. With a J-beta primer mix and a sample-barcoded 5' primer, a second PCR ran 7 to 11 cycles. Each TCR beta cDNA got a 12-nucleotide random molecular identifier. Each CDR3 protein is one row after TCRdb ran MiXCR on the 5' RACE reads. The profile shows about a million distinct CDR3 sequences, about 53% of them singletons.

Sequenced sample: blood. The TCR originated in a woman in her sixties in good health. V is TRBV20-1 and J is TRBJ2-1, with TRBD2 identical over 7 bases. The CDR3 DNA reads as TGCAGTGCCCTTAGGGTGGGAGGGCCCTCTTACAATGAGCAGTTCTTC. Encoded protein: CSALRVGGPSYNEQFF.